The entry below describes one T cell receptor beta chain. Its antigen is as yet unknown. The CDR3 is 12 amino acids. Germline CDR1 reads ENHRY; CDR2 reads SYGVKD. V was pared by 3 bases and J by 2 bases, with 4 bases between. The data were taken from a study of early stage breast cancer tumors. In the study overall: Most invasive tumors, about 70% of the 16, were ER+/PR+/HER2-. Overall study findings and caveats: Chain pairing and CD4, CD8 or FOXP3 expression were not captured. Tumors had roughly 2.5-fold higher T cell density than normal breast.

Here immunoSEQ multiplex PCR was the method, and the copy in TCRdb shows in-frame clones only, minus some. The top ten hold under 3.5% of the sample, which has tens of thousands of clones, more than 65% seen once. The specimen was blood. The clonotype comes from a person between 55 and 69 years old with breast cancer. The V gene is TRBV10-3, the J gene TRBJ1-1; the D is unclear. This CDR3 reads CAISDGNTEAFF. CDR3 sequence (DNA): TGTGCCATCAGTGATGGTAACACTGAAGCTTTCTTT.